The source of this T cell receptor (beta chain) is a study of T cells after yellow fever vaccination. Study in general: SMART-Seq v4 Ultra Low Input prepared libraries from low-cell fractions.

The sample holds a few counts of this clonotype. This CDR3 has 13 amino acids. Per the germline V gene, CDR1 is SGHVS and CDR2 is FNYEAQ. The junction had 3 bases not matched to a gene; V was cut back by 6 bases and J by 4 bases. The study made its TCR cDNA through 5'RACE template switching. That step introduced a universal primer site along with UMIs. MiXCR was run by TCRdb on the 5' RACE reads, yielding one entry per CDR3 protein. The table lists hundreds of thousands of distinct CDR3 sequences, around 21% of them singletons. This sequence joins TRBV7-6 and TRBJ2-3; 8 bases map to TRBD2. The source was PBMCs, collected 15 days after the yellow fever booster vaccination. The receptor was isolated from a man aged 30 to 45 who received the YFV17D yellow fever vaccine. The CDR3 reads CASRGTRADTQYF. The DNA of the CDR3 is TGTGCCAGCAGGGGGACTAGGGCAGATACGCAGTATTTT. Full variable domain (outside the CDR3, taken from reference TRBV7-6 and TRBJ2-3): GAGVSQSPRYKVTKRGQDVALRCDPISGHVSLYWYRQALGQGPEFLTYFNYEAQQDKSGLPNDRFSAERPEGSISTLTIQRTEQRDSAMYRCASRGTRADTQYFGPGTRLTVL.